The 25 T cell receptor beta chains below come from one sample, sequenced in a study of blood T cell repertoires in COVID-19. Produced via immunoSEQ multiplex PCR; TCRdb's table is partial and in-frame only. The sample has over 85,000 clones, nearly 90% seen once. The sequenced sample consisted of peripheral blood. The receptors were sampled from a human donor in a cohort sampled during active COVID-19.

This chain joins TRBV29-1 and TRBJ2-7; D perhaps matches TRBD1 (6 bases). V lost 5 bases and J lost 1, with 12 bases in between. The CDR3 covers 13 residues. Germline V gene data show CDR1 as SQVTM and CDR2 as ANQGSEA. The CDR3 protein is CSVFTGRSYEQYF. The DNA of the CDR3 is TGCAGCGTTTTCACAGGGCGTTCCTACGAGCAGTACTTC.

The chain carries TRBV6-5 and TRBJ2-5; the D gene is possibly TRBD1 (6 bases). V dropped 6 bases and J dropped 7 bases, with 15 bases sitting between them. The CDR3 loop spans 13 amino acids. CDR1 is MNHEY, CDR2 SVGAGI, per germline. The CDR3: CASRQGLSGTQYF. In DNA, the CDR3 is TGTGCCAGCAGACAGGGCCTTAGTGGGACCCAGTACTTC.

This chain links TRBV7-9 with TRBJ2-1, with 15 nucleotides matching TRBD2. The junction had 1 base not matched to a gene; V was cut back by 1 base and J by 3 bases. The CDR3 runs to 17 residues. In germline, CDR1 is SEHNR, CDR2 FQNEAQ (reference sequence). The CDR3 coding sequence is TGTGCCAGCAGCTTAGGGACTAGCGGGGGGGACTACAATGAGCAGTTCTTC. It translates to CASSLGTSGGDYNEQFF.

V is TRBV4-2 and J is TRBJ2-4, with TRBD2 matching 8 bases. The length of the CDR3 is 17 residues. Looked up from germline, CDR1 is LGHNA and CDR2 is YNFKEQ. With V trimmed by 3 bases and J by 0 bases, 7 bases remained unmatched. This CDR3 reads CASSHFSGELAKNIQYF. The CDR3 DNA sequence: TGTGCCAGCAGCCACTTTAGCGGGGAGCTAGCCAAAAACATTCAGTACTTC.

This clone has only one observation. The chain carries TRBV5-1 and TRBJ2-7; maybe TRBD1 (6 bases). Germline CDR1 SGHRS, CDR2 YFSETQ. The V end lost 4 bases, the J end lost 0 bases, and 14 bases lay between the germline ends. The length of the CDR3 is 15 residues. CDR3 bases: TGCGCCAGCAGCATAACCTACAGGGACTCCTACGAGCAGTACTTC. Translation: CASSITYRDSYEQYF.

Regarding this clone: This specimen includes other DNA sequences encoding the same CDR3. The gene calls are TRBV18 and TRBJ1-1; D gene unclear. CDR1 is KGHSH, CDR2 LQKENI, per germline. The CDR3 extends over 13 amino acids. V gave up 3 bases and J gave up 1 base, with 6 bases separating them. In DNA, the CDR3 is TGTGCCAGCTCACCGAACAGGAACACTGAAGCTTTCTTT. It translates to CASSPNRNTEAFF.

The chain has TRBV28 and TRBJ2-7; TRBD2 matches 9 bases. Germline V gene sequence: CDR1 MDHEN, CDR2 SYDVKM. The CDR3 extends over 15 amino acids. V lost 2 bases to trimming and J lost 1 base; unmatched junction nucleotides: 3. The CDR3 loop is CASSLATSGSYEQYF. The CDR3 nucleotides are TGTGCCAGCAGTTTAGCCACTAGCGGGTCCTACGAGCAGTACTTC.

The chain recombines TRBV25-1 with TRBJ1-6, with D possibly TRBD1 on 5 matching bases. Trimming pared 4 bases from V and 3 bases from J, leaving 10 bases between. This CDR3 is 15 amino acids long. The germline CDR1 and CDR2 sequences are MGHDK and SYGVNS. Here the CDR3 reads CASSVGDSYNSPLHF. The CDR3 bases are TGTGCCAGCAGTGTTGGTGACAGCTATAATTCACCCCTCCACTTT.

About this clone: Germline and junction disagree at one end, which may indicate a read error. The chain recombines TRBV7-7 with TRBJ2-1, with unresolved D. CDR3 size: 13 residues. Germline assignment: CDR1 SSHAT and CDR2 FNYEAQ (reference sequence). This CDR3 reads CASRPASPNEQFF. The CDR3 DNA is TGTGCTAGCAGGCCTGCCAGTCCCAATGAGCAGTTCTTC.

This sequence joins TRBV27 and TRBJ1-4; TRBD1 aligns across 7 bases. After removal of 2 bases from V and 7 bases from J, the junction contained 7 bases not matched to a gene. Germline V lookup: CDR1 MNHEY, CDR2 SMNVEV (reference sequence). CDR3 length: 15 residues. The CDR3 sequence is CASSLERDSFEKLFF. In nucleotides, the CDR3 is TGTGCCAGCAGTTTAGAACGGGACAGTTTTGAAAAACTGTTTTTT.

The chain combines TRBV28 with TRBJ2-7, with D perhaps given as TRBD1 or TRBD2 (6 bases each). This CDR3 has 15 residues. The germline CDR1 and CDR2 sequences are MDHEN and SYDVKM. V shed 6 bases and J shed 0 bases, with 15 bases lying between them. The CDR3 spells CASSLGGTGSYEQYF. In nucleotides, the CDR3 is TGTGCCAGCAGCTTAGGGGGGACGGGCTCCTACGAGCAGTACTTC.

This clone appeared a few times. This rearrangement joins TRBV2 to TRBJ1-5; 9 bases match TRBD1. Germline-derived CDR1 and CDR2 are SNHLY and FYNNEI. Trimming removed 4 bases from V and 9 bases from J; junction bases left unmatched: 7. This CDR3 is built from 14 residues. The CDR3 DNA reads TGTGCCAGCAGTGTTTTGGACAGGGGAGGGCCCCAGCATTTT. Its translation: CASSVLDRGGPQHF.

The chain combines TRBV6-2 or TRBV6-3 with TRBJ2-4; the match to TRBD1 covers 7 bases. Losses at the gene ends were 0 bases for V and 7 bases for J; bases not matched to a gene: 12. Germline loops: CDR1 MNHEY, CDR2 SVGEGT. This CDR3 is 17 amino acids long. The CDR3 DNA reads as TGTGCCAGCAGTTACTCGGTCTTCCCGGGACAGAGGAACATTCAGTACTTC. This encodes CASSYSVFPGQRNIQYF.

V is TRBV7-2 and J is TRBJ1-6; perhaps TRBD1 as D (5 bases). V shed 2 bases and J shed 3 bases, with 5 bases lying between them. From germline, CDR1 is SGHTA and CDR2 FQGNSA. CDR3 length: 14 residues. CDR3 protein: CASSLQGYNSPLHF. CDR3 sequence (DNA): TGTGCCAGCAGCTTACAGGGCTATAATTCACCCCTCCACTTT.

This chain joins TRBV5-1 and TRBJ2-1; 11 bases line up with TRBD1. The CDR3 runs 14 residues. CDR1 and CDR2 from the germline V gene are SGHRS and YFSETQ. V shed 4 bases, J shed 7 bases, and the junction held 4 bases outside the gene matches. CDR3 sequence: CASSGTGGENEQFF. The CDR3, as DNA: TGCGCCAGCAGCGGGACAGGGGGGGAAAATGAGCAGTTCTTC.

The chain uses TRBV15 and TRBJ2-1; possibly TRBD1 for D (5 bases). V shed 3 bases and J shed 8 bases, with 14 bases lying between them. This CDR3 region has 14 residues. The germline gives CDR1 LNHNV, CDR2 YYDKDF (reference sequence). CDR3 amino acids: CATSSPTFRDEQFF. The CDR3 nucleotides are TGTGCCACCAGCAGCCCCACTTTCAGGGATGAGCAGTTCTTC.

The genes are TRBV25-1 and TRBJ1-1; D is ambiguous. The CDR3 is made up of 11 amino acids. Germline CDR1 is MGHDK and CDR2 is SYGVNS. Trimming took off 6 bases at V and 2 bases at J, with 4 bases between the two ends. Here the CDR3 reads CASSLNTEAFF. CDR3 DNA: TGTGCCAGCAGCCTAAACACTGAAGCTTTCTTT.

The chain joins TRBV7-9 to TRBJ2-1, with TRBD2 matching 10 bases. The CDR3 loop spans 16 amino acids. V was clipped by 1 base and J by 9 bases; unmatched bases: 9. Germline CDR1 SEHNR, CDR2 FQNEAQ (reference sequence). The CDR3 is CASSLESSGRGVEQFF. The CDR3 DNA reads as TGTGCCAGCAGCTTAGAGTCCAGCGGGAGGGGTGTTGAGCAGTTCTTC.

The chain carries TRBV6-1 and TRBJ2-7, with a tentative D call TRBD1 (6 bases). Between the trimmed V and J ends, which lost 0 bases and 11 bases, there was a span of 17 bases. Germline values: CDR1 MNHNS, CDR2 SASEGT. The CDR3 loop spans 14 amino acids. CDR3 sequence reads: CASSEARTANVEYF. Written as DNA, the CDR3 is TGTGCCAGCAGTGAAGCCAGGACAGCAAACGTGGAGTACTTC.

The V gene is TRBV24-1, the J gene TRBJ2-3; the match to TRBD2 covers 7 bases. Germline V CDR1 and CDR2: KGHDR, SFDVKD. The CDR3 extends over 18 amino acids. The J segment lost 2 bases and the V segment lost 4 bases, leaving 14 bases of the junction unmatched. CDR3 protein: CATSDPSFDSGSTDTQYF. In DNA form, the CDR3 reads TGTGCCACCAGTGACCCGTCGTTTGATAGCGGGTCCACAGATACGCAGTATTTT.

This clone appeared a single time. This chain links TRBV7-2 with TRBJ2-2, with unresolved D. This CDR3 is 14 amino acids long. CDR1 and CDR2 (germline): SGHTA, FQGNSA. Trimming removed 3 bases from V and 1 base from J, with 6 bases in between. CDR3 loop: CASSFNWNTGELFF. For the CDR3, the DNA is TGTGCCAGCAGCTTCAATTGGAACACCGGGGAGCTGTTTTTT.

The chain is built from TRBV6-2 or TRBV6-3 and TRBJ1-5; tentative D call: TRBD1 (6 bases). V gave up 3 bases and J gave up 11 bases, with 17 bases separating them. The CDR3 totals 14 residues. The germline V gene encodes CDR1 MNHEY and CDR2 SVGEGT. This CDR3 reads CASSYRTKAGAQHF. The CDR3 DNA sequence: TGTGCCAGCAGTTATAGGACAAAGGCAGGGGCCCAGCATTTT.

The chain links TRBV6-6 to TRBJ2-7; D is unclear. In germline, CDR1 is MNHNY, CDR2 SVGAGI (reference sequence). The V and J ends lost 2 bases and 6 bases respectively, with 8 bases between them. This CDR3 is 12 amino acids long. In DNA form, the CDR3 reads TGTGCCAGCAGTTACGCGGTGGGCGAGCAGTACTTC. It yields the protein CASSYAVGEQYF.

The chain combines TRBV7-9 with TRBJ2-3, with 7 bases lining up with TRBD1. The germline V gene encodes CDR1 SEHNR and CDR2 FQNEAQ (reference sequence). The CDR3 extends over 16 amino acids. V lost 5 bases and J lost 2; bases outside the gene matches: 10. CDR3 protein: CASSLWTGLITDTQYF. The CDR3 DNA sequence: TGTGCCAGCAGCCTTTGGACAGGACTGATCACAGATACGCAGTATTTT.

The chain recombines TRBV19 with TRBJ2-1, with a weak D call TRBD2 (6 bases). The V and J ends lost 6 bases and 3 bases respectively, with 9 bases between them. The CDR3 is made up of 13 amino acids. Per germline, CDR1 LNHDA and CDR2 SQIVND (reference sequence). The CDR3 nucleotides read TGTGCCAGTAGCGGGGGAAACTACAATGAGCAGTTCTTC. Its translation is CASSGGNYNEQFF.